The 5 T cell receptor beta chains below all came from one sample that was sequenced in a study of brain T cells in children with intractable seizures. Libraries were prepared by immunoSEQ multiplex PCR; TCRdb keeps only in-frame clonotypes and omits some of them. The table records 300,000 to 400,000 clones, over 90% of them present only once. The time point here: blood from clinic visit 5 months post-surgery; TSC patient then seizure free. Sequencing was performed on peripheral blood, taken about 5 months after surgery. The receptors come from a boy under two years old with tuberous sclerosis and intractable seizures.

J is TRBJ2-7 and V is TRBV6-6; possibly TRBD1 for D (6 bases). V lost 8 bases and J lost 4, with 12 bases in between. The CDR3 sequence is 12 residues long. The germline CDR1 and CDR2 sequences are MNHNY and SVGAGI (reference sequence). The CDR3 here is CASGRQVYEQYF. DNA for the CDR3: TGTGCCAGCGGAAGACAGGTTTACGAGCAGTACTTC.

The chain combines TRBV9 with TRBJ1-2; perhaps TRBD1 as D (6 bases). The ends were cut back, 0 bases at V and 3 bases at J, with 18 bases in the middle. CDR1 is SGDLS and CDR2 is YYNGEE in the germline V gene. The CDR3 has 17 residues. CDR3 residues: CASSVAPGTKGDYGYTF. DNA of the CDR3: TGTGCCAGCAGCGTAGCTCCAGGGACAAAGGGGGACTATGGCTACACCTTC. Full variable domain (outside the CDR3, taken from reference TRBV9 and TRBJ1-2): DSGVTQTPKHLITATGQRVTLRCSPRSGDLSVYWYQQSLDQGLQFLIQYYNGEERAKGNILERFSAQQFPDLHSELNLSSLELGDSALYFCASSVAPGTKGDYGYTFGSGTRLTVV.

This clone was counted a single time. CDR3 sequence (DNA): TGTGCCAGCAGTTCGGACAGGGGGGGCTACACCTTC. This encodes CASSSDRGGYTF. V gene TRBV6-5 combines with J gene TRBJ1-2, with 10 bases lining up with TRBD1. CDR3 length: 12 residues. The V gene's germline CDR1 is MNHEY and CDR2 SVGAGI. The trim removed 4 bases at V and 8 bases at J, leaving 1 base unmatched.

V gene TRBV5-4 combines with J gene TRBJ2-5; D unresolved. The CDR3 runs 12 residues. Germline V gene lookup returns CDR1 SGHNT and CDR2 YYREEE (reference sequence). V gave up 4 bases and J gave up 7 bases, with 11 bases separating them. The CDR3 region has the DNA TGTGCCAGCAGCCCCCATTGGGGGACCCAGTACTTC. As protein: CASSPHWGTQYF.

This clone has more than one count but fewer than ten. J is TRBJ1-5 and V is TRBV3-1 (or the pseudogene TRBV3-2); TRBD1 is a possible D gene (5 bases). Per the germline V gene, CDR1 is LGHDT and CDR2 is YNNKEL (reference sequence). This CDR3 has 16 amino acids. V lost 0 bases to trimming and J lost 2 bases, with 11 bases between them. The DNA of the CDR3 is TGTGCCAGCAGCCAAGATCCTTTACAGGGCAATCAGCCCCAGCATTTT. Residues: CASSQDPLQGNQPQHF.